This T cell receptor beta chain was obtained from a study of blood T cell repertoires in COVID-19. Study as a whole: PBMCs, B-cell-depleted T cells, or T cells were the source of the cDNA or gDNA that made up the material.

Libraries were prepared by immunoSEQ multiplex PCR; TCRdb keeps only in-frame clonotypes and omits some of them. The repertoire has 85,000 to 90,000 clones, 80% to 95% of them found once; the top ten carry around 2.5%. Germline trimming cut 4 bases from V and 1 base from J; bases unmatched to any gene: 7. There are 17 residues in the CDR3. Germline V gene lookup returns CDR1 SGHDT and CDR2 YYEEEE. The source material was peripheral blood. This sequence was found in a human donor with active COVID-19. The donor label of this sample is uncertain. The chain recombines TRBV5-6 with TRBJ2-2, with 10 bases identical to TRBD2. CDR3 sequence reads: CASSPLLAGKNTGELFF. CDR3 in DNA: TGTGCCAGCAGCCCACTACTAGCGGGGAAGAACACCGGGGAGCTGTTTTTT. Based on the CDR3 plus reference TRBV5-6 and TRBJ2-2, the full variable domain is DAGVTQSPTHLIKTRGQQVTLRCSPKSGHDTVSWYQQALGQGPQFIFQYYEEEERQRGNFPDRFSGHQFPNYSSELNVNALLLGDSALYLCASSPLLAGKNTGELFFGEGSRLTVL.